Listed below are T cell receptor beta chains from one sample, sequenced in a study of PD-L1 blockade in urothelial cancer. The data were produced by immunoSEQ multiplex PCR, yet TCRdb's version contains in-frame clones alone and is incomplete. The table includes 35,000 to 55,000 clones, roughly 82% detected once. This specimen was PBMCs, taken around atezolizumab (anti-PD-L1) treatment. The receptor set was obtained from a man in his sixties with urothelial cancer. CDR3s include the opening cysteine and the closing phenylalanine or tryptophan. Each record gives: clone size, V gene, J gene, D gene, CDR3 protein, CDR3 DNA. A D gene is named only where the DNA matches it firmly. The size entry is marked missing in some rows and otherwise reads once, few, many or a size class.

clone_size: -; v_call: TRBV11-3; j_call: TRBJ2-3; d_call: -; cdr3_aa: CASSRGQNTDTQYF; cdr3_nt: TGTGCCAGCAGCCGCGGACAGAACACAGATACGCAGTATTTT
clone_size: -; v_call: TRBV10-3; j_call: TRBJ2-7; d_call: TRBD1; cdr3_aa: CAINHGQGYEQYF; cdr3_nt: TGTGCCATCAACCATGGACAGGGCTACGAGCAGTACTTC
clone_size: -; v_call: TRBV6-6; j_call: TRBJ2-7; d_call: TRBD2; cdr3_aa: CASSYELWEGYEQYF; cdr3_nt: TGTGCCAGCAGTTATGAGCTGTGGGAGGGGTACGAGCAGTACTTC
clone_size: -; v_call: TRBV7-2; j_call: TRBJ1-6; d_call: -; cdr3_aa: CASSGIESPLHF; cdr3_nt: TGTGCCAGCTCAGGAATTGAATCACCCCTCCACTTT
clone_size: few; v_call: TRBV6-1; j_call: TRBJ1-1; d_call: -; cdr3_aa: CASSVHLTEAFF; cdr3_nt: TGTGCCAGCAGCGTACACCTCACTGAAGCTTTCTTT
clone_size: -; v_call: TRBV6-1; j_call: TRBJ1-5; d_call: -; cdr3_aa: CASSEPGLPNQPQHF; cdr3_nt: TGTGCCAGCAGTGAACCGGGGTTACCAAATCAGCCCCAGCATTTT
clone_size: -; v_call: TRBV7-7; j_call: TRBJ2-1; d_call: -; cdr3_aa: CASSAGVGGSYNEQFF; cdr3_nt: TGTGCTAGCAGCGCCGGCGTGGGGGGCTCCTACAATGAGCAGTTCTTC
clone_size: -; v_call: TRBV5-1; j_call: TRBJ1-5; d_call: -; cdr3_aa: CASSPSAGNQPQHF; cdr3_nt: TGCGCCAGCAGCCCTTCCGCGGGGAATCAGCCCCAGCATTTT
clone_size: -; v_call: TRBV10-3; j_call: TRBJ1-4; d_call: -; cdr3_aa: CAISDTVATNEKLFF; cdr3_nt: TGTGCCATCAGTGACACTGTTGCAACTAATGAAAAACTGTTTTTT
clone_size: -; v_call: TRBV5-4; j_call: TRBJ2-1; d_call: TRBD1; cdr3_aa: CASSSTGEGYNEQFF; cdr3_nt: TGTGCCAGCAGCTCCACAGGGGAAGGCTACAATGAGCAGTTCTTC